Presented here are 8 T cell receptor beta chains from one specimen sequenced in a study of blood T cell repertoires in COVID-19. Libraries were prepared by immunoSEQ multiplex PCR; TCRdb keeps only in-frame clonotypes and omits some of them. Altogether approximately 230,000 clones are present, about 86% being singletons, with the ten largest covering over 12%. The sample taken for sequencing was PBMCs or T cells enriched from blood (not recorded which). The receptors were sampled from a woman aged 45-59 years with acute COVID-19.

This chain connects TRBV30 to TRBJ1-1; 9 nucleotides match TRBD1. The length of the CDR3 is 14 residues. V was clipped by 2 bases and J by 4 bases; unmatched bases: 5. The germline CDR1 and CDR2 sequences are GTSNPN and SVGIG (reference sequence). The CDR3 loop is CAWSRDRVVTEAFF. CDR3 nucleotides: TGTGCCTGGAGTCGGGACAGGGTGGTCACTGAAGCTTTCTTT.

This chain uses TRBV9 with TRBJ2-7; no clear D gene. Germline V lookup: CDR1 SGDLS, CDR2 YYNGEE. Trimming cost V 0 bases and J 1 base, with 8 bases left between them. CDR3 length: 14 residues. CDR3 region: CASSVVEQSYEQYF. The CDR3 DNA reads as TGTGCCAGCAGCGTAGTGGAACAGTCCTACGAGCAGTACTTC.

The V call is TRBV5-1, the J call TRBJ2-7, with 7 bases matching TRBD2. Germline V gene sequence: CDR1 SGHRS, CDR2 YFSETQ. V trimming: 2 bases; J trimming: 5 bases; junction bases outside the gene matches: 10. The CDR3 has 15 residues. This CDR3 is CASSLRLAWSDEQYF. The DNA for the CDR3 is TGCGCCAGCAGCTTAAGACTAGCCTGGAGCGACGAGCAGTACTTC.

The rearrangement links TRBV28 to TRBJ2-3; possibly TRBD1 for D (5 bases). The CDR3 runs to 14 residues. V was trimmed by 6 bases and J by 5 bases, leaving 15 bases between them. In germline, CDR1 is MDHEN, CDR2 SYDVKM. CDR3 protein: CASSWGSRRDTQYF. CDR3 nucleotides: TGTGCCAGCAGCTGGGGCTCCCGGAGAGATACGCAGTATTTT.

Comments on this clone: The sample contains more than one DNA sequence encoding this CDR3. The CDR3 coding sequence is TGTGCCAGCTCACCACTTGAGGACACTGAAGCTTTCTTT. Protein product: CASSPLEDTEAFF. V usage is TRBV18 and J usage is TRBJ1-1; no clear D gene. Germline loops: CDR1 KGHSH, CDR2 LQKENI. The CDR3 contains 13 residues. V was pared by 1 base and J by 3 bases, with 6 bases between.

This rearrangement joins TRBV21-1 to TRBJ1-1. TRBV21-1 is shown as a pseudogene. The CDR3 length is 15 residues. The CDR3 loop reads CASSKVRGADTEAFF. The CDR3 DNA sequence: TGTGCCAGCAGCAAAGTGCGGGGGGCCGACACTGAAGCTTTCTTT.

The chain has TRBV10-1 and TRBJ1-2; D gene unclear. Germline CDR1 reads WNHNN; CDR2 reads SYGVQD (reference sequence). The CDR3 spans 15 residues. The germline V and J ends were trimmed by 3 bases and 4 bases, with 15 bases remaining between them. This CDR3 is CASSDCPGSGYGYTF. CDR3 DNA sequence: TGCGCCAGCAGTGATTGTCCAGGAAGCGGCTATGGCTACACCTTC.

This chain uses TRBV28 with TRBJ1-6, with D perhaps matching TRBD1 (6 bases). Trimming left V 3 bases short and J 5 bases short, with 8 bases between. Germline loops: CDR1 MDHEN, CDR2 SYDVKM. The length of the CDR3 is 14 residues. CDR3 in DNA: TGTGCCAGCAGTTTGGGACATAATAATTCACCCCTCCACTTT. Protein product: CASSLGHNNSPLHF. The full variable domain, in which reference TRBV28 and TRBJ1-6 provide the parts outside the CDR3, is DVKVTQSSRYLVKRTGEKVFLECVQDMDHENMFWYRQDPGLGLRLIYFSYDVKMKEKGDIPEGYSVSREKKERFSLILESASTNQTSMYLCASSLGHNNSPLHFGNGTRLTVT.